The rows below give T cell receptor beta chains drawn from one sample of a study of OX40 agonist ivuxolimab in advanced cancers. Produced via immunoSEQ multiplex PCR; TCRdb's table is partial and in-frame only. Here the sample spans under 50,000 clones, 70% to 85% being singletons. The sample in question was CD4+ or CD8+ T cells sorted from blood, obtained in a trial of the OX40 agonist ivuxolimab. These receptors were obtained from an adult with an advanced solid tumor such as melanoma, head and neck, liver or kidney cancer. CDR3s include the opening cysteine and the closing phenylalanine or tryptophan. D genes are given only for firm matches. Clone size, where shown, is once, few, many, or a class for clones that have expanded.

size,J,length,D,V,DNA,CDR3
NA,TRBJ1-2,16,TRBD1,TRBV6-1,TGTGCCAGCAGTGGAGGCTGGGACAGCCAACTCTATGGCTACACCTTC,CASSGGWDSQLYGYTF
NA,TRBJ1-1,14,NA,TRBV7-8,TGTGCCAGCAGCCCGCCGGGGGCTAGCACTGAAGCTTTCTTT,CASSPPGASTEAFF
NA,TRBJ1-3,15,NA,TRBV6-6,TGTGCCAGCAGTCGAAACCCGGAGAATACAAACACCATATATTTT,CASSRNPENTNTIYF
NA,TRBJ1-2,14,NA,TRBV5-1,TGCGCCAGCAGCTTGGACACCGAAGGCTATGGCTACACCTTC,CASSLDTEGYGYTF
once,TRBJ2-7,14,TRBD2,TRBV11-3,TGTGCCAGCAGCTTGCAAGCGGGATCCTACGAGCAGTACTTC,CASSLQAGSYEQYF
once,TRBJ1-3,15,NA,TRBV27,TGTGCCAGCAGTTCCGGGGAGACGGTCGGAAACACCATATATTTT,CASSSGETVGNTIYF
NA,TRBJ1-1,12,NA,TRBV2,TGTGCCAGCAAAAAGGGAGTCACTGAAGCTTTCTTT,CASKKGVTEAFF
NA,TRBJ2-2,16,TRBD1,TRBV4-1,TGCGCCAGCAGCCAAGGTGACAGGGGAGGCTCCGGGGAGCTGTTTTTT,CASSQGDRGGSGELFF
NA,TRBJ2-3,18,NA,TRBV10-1,TGCGCCAGCAGTGAGTGGGGCGTAGGGAGCGGGAGCACAGATACGCAGTATTTT,CASSEWGVGSGSTDTQYF
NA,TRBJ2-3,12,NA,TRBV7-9,TGTGCCAGCAGCTTAGATAGTCTGTCGCAGTATTTT,CASSLDSLSQYF
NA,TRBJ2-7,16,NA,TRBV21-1,TGTGCCAGCAGCAGAGGAGCGGGGGGCCGGACCTACGAGCAGTACTTC,CASSRGAGGRTYEQYF
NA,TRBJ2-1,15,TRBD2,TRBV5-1,TGCGCCAGCAGCTCCCCTAGCGGGAGTCGCAATGAGCAGTTCTTC,CASSSPSGSRNEQFF
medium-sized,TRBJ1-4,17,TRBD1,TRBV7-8,TGTGCCAGCAGCCCCCGGGACAGGGAGACGACTAATGAAAAACTGTTTTTT,CASSPRDRETTNEKLFF
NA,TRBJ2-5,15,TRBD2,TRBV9,TGTGCCAGCAGCGTCGGAGCGGGAGGTGATGAGACCCAGTACTTC,CASSVGAGGDETQYF
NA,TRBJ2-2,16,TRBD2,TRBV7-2,TGTGCCAGCAGCGTGACTAGCGGGGCGAACACCGGGGAGCTGTTTTTT,CASSVTSGANTGELFF
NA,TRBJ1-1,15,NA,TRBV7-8,TGTGCCAGCAGCTTACTCTGGCAAGGGAACACTGAAGCTTTCTTT,CASSLLWQGNTEAFF
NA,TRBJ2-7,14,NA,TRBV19,TGTGCCAGTAGAAGGGGACCAGGGGACTACGAGCAGTACTTC,CASRRGPGDYEQYF
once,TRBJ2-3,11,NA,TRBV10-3,TGTGCCATCAGGTGGGGGGATACGCAGTATTTT,CAIRWGDTQYF
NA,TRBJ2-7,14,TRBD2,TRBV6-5,TGTGCCAGCAGTTCACTAGCGGGAGATTACGAGCAGTACTTC,CASSSLAGDYEQYF
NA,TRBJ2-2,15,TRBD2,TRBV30,TGTGCCTGGAGTGCACAAGCGGGAGGGTACGGGGAGCTGTTTTTT,CAWSAQAGGYGELFF
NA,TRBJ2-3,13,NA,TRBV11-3,TGTGCCAGCAGCGCCCCAGGTCCAGATACGCAGTATTTT,CASSAPGPDTQYF
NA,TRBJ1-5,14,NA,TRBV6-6,TGTGCCAGCAGTTACTCGACATTCAATCAGCCCCAGCATTTT,CASSYSTFNQPQHF
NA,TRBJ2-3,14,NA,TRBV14,TGTGCCAGCAGCGGAGGGGTTAGCACAGATACGCAGTATTTT,CASSGGVSTDTQYF
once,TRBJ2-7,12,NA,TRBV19,TGTGCCAGTAGTGGACAGTACTACGAGCAGTACTTC,CASSGQYYEQYF
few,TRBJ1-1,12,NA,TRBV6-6,TGTGCCAGCACCCTCGGGGACACTGAAGCTTTCTTT,CASTLGDTEAFF
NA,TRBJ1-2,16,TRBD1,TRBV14,TGTGCCAGCAGCGACACCGGGACAGCGGTAAACTATGGCTACACCTTC,CASSDTGTAVNYGYTF
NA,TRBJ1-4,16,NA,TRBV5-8,TGTGCCAGCAGCCAAGTAACAGGAGAAACTAATGAAAAACTGTTTTTT,CASSQVTGETNEKLFF